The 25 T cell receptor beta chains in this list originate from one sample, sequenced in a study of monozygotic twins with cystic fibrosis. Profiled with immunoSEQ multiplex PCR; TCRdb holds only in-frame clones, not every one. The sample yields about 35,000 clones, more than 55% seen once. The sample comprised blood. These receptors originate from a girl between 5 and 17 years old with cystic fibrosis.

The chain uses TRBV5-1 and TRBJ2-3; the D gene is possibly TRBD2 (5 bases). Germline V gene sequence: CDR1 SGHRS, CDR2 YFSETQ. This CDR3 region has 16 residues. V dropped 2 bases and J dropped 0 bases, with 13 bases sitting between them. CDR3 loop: CASSFPRGMSTDTQYF. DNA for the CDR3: TGCGCCAGCAGCTTTCCCAGAGGGATGAGCACAGATACGCAGTATTTT.

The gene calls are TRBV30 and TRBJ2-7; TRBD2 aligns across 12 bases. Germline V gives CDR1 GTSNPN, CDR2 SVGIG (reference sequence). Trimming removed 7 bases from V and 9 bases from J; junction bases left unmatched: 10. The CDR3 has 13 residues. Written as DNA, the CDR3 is TGTGCCTTGAGACTAGCGGGAGTTCTTACGCAGTACTTC. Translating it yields CALRLAGVLTQYF.

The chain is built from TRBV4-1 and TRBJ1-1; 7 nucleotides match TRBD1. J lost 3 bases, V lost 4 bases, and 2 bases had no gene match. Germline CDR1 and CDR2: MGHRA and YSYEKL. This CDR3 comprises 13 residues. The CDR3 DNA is TGCGCCAGCAGCCGGACAGGAGACACTGAAGCTTTCTTT. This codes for CASSRTGDTEAFF.

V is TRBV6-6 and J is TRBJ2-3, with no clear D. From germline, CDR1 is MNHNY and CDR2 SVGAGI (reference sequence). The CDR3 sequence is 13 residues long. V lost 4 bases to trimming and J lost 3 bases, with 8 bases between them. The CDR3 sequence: CASSLLLTDTQYF. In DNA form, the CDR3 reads TGTGCCAGCAGTTTACTCCTAACAGATACGCAGTATTTT.

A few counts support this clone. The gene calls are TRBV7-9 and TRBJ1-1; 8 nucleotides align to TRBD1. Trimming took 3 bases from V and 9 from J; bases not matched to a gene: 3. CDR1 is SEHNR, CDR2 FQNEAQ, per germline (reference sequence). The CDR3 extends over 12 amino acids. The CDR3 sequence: CASSLTGEKAFF. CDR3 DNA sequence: TGTGCCAGCAGCTTGACAGGGGAAAAAGCTTTCTTT.

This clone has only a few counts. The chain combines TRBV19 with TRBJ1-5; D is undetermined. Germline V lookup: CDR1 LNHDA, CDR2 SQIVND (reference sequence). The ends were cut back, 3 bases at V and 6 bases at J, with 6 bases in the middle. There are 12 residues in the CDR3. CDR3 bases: TGTGCCAGTAGTATCTCCCGTCAGCCCCAGCATTTT. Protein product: CASSISRQPQHF.

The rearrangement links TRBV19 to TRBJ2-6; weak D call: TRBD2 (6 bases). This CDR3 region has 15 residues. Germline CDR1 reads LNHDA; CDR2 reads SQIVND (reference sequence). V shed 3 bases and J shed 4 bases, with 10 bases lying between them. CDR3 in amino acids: CASSMVLAGANVLTF. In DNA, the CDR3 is TGTGCCAGTAGTATGGTCCTAGCGGGGGCCAACGTCCTGACTTTC.

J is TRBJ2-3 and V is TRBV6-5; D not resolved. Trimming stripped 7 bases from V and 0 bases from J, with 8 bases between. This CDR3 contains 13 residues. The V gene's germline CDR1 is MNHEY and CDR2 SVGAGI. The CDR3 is CASTAPSTDTQYF. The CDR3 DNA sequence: TGTGCCAGCACCGCGCCTAGCACAGATACGCAGTATTTT.

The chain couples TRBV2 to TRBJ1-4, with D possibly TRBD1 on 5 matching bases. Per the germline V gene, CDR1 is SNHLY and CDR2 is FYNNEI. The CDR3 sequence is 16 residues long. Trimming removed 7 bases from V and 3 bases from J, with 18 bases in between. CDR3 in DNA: TGTGCCAGCAACGCAGGGTTTCTCTCGGCTAATGAAAAACTGTTTTTT. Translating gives CASNAGFLSANEKLFF. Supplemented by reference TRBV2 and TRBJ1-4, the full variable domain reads EPEVTQTPSHQVTQMGQEVILRCVPISNHLYFYWYRQILGQKVEFLVSFYNNEISEKSEIFDDQFSVERPDGSNFTLKIRSTKLEDSAMYFCASNAGFLSANEKLFFGSGTQLSVL.

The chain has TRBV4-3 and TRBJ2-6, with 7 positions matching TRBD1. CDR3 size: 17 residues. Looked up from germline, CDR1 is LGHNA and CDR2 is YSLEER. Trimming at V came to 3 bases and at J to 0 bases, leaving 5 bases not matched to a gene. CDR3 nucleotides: TGCGCCAGCAGCCACGACGGACAGGCCTCTGGGGCCAACGTCCTGACTTTC. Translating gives CASSHDGQASGANVLTF.

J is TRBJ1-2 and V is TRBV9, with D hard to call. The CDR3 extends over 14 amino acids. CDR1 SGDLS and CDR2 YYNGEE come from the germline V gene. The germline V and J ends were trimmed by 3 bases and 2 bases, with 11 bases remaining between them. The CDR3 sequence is CASSGKGRNYGYTF. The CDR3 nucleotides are TGTGCCAGCAGCGGGAAGGGCAGGAACTATGGCTACACCTTC.

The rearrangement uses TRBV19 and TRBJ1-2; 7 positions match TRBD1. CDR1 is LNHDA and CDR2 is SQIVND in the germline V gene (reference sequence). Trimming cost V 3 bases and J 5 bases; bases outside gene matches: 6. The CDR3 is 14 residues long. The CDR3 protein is CASSIQGEVYGYTF. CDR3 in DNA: TGTGCCAGTAGTATCCAGGGGGAGGTTTATGGCTACACCTTC.

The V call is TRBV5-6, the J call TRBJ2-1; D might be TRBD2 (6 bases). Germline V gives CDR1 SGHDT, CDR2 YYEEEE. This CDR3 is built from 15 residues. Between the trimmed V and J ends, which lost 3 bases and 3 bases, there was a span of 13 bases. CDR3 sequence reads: CASSSLGGGYNEQFF. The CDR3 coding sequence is TGTGCCAGCAGCTCCCTGGGGGGAGGCTACAATGAGCAGTTCTTC.

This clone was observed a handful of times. The CDR3 nucleotides are TGTGCCAGCAGCCCGGGGAGTAGGGGGCGAGGGAACACTGAAGCTTTCTTT. Amino acids: CASSPGSRGRGNTEAFF. This rearrangement joins TRBV2 to TRBJ1-1, with 7 bases identical to TRBD1. J was trimmed by 1 base and V by 6 bases; bases with no gene match: 14. Germline loops: CDR1 SNHLY, CDR2 FYNNEI. The CDR3 extends over 17 amino acids. Full variable domain (missing parts from reference TRBV2 and TRBJ1-1): EPEVTQTPSHQVTQMGQEVILRCVPISNHLYFYWYRQILGQKVEFLVSFYNNEISEKSEIFDDQFSVERPDGSNFTLKIRSTKLEDSAMYFCASSPGSRGRGNTEAFFGQGTRLTVV.

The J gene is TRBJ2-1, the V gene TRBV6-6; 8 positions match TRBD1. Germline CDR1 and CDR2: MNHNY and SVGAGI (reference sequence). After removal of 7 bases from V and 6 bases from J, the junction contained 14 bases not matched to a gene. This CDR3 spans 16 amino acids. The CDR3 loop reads CASTSFRTGGGNEQFF. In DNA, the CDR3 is TGTGCCAGCACCTCCTTTCGCACAGGGGGAGGCAATGAGCAGTTCTTC.

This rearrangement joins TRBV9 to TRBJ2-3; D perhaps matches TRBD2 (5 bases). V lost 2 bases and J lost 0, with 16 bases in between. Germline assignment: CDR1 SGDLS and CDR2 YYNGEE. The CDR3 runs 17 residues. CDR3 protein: CASSVMSRGGSTDTQYF. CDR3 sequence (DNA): TGTGCCAGCAGCGTTATGTCCCGCGGAGGAAGCACAGATACGCAGTATTTT.

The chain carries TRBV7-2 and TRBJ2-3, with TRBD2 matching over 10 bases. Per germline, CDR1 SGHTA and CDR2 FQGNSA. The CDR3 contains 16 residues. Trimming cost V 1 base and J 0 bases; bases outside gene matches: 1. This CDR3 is CASSLVAGGSTDTQYF. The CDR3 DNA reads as TGTGCCAGCAGCTTAGTAGCGGGAGGAAGCACAGATACGCAGTATTTT.

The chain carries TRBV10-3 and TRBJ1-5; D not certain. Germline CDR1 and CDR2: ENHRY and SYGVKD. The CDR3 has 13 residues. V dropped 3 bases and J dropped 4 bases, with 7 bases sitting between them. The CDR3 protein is CAISDSTNQPQHF. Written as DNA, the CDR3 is TGTGCCATCAGTGACAGCACAAATCAGCCCCAGCATTTT.

DNA of the CDR3: TGTGCCAGCAGCCGACGACAGGGGGGCCAAGAGACCCAGTACTTC. Protein: CASSRRQGGQETQYF. This sequence joins TRBV7-9 and TRBJ2-5, with TRBD1 identical over 9 bases. The CDR3 is 15 residues long. CDR1 and CDR2 (germline): SEHNR, FQNEAQ (reference sequence). With 5 bases clipped from V and 1 base from J, the junction kept 5 bases outside the gene matches.

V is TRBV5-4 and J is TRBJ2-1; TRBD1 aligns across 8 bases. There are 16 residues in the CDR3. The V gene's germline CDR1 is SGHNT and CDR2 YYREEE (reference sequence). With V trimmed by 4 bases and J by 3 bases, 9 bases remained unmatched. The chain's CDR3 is CASSIPGQGLYNEQFF. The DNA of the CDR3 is TGTGCCAGCAGCATACCAGGACAGGGCCTCTACAATGAGCAGTTCTTC.

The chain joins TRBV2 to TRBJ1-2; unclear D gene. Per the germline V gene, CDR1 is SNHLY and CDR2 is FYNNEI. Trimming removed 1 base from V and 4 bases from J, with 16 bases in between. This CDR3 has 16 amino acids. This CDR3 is CASSEEMTGPLYGYTF. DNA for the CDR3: TGTGCCAGCAGTGAAGAGATGACGGGCCCCCTCTATGGCTACACCTTC.

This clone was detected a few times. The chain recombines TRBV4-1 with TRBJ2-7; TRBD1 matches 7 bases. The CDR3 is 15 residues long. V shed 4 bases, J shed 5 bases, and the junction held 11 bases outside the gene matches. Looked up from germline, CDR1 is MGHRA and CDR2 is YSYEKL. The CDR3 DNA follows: TGCGCCAGCAGCCCCAGATATCCGGGACAGAACGAGCAGTACTTC. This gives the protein CASSPRYPGQNEQYF.

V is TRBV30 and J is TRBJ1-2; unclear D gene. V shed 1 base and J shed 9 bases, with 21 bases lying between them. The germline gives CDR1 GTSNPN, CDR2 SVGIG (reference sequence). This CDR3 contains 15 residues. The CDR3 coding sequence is TGTGCCTGGAGTGAAAATGGAGGATCCATGGGTAGCTACACCTTC. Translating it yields CAWSENGGSMGSYTF.

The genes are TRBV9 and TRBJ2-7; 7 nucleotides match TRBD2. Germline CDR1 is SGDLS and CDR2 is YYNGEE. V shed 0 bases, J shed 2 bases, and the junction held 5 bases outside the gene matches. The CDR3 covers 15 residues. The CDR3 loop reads CASSVGTSDTYEQYF. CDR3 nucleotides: TGTGCCAGCAGCGTAGGAACTAGCGATACCTACGAGCAGTACTTC.

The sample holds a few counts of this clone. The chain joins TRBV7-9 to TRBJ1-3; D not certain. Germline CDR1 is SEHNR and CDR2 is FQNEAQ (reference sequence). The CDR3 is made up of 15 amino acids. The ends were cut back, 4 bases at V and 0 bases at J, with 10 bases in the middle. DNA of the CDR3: TGTGCCAGCAGCTCCGGGCGCAGCTCTGGAAACACCATATATTTT. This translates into CASSSGRSSGNTIYF.